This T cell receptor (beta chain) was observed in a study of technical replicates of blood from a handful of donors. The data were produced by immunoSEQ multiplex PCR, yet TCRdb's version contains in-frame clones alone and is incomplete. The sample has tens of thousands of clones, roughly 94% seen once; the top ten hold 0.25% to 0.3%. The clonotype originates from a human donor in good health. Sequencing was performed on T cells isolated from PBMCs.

In DNA form, the CDR3 reads TGTGCCAGCAGCTTGGGGGACAGGGAGGACATTCAGTACTTC. Translation gives CASSLGDREDIQYF. The rearrangement uses TRBV5-4 and TRBJ2-4; 9 bases agree with TRBD1. Trimming cost V 0 bases and J 8 bases; bases outside gene matches: 3. Germline V CDR1 and CDR2: SGHNT, YYREEE (reference sequence). CDR3 length: 14 residues.